Given below is one T cell receptor beta chain in context. The target antigen is unknown. This sample stems from a study of monozygotic twins with inflammatory bowel disease. Study results and caveats: Support was absent for any single strong signal or clonotype linked to IBD.

The authors made each sample's cDNA in eight separate reactions. TCRdb re-analyzed the 5' RACE reads; it lists each CDR3 protein once, without DNA. The clone table shows 350,000 to 500,000 distinct CDR3 sequences, with the ten largest holding about 2.2%. Germline assignment: CDR1 SGHTA and CDR2 FQGNSA. This CDR3 has 16 amino acids. Sequenced sample: blood. The origin of this receptor is a human donor with ulcerative colitis or Crohn's disease, or a healthy co-twin of an affected twin (not recorded which). This chain joins TRBV7-2 and TRBJ2-1; TCRdb's D call, TRBD1, is unchecked because there is no DNA. The CDR3 protein is CASSFGPGGGHNEQFF.